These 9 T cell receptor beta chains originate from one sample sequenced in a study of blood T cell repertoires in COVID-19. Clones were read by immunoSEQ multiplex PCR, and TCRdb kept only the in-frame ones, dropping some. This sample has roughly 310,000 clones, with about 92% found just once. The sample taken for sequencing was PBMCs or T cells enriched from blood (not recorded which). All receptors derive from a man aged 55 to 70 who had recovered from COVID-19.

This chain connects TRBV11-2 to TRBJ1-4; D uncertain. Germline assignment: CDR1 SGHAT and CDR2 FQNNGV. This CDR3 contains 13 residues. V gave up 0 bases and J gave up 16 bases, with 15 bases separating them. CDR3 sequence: CASSLDRGSHRFF. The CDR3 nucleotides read TGTGCCAGCAGCTTAGATCGTGGGAGTCATAGGTTTTTT. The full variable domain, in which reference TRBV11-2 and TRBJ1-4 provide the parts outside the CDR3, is EAGVAQSPRYKIIEKRQSVAFWCNPISGHATLYWYQQILGQGPKLLIQFQNNGVVDDSQLPKDRFSAERLKGVDSTLKIQPAKLEDSAVYLCASSLDRGSHRFFGSGTQLSVL.

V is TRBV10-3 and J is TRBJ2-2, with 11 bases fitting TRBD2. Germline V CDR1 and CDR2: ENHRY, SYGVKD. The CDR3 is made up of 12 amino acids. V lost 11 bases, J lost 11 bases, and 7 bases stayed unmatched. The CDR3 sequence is CASRLAGSELFF. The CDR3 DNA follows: TGTGCCTCTCGACTAGCGGGGAGTGAGCTGTTTTTT.

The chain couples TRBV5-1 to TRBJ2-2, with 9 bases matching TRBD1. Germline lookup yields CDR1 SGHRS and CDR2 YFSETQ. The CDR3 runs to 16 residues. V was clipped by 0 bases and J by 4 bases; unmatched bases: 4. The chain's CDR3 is CASSLVGTGRTGELFF. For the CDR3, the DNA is TGCGCCAGCAGCTTGGTTGGGACAGGGCGCACCGGGGAGCTGTTTTTT.

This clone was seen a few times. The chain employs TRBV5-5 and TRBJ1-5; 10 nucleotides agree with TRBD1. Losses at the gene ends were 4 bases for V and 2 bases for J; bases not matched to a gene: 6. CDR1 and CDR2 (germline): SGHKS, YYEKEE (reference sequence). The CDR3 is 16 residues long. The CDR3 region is CASSPPGTGGNQPQHF. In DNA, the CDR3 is TGTGCCAGCAGCCCCCCAGGGACAGGGGGCAATCAGCCCCAGCATTTT.

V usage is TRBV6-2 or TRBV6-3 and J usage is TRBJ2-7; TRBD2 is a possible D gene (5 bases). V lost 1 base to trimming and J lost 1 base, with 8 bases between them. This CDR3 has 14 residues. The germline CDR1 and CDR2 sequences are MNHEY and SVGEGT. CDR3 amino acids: CASSYLEVSYEQYF. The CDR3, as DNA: TGTGCCAGCAGTTACTTGGAGGTGTCCTACGAGCAGTACTTC.

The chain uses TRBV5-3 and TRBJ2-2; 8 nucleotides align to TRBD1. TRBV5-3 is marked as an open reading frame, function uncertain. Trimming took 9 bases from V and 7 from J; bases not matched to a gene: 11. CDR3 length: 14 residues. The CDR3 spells CATQDREKIGELFF. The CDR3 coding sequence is TGTGCCACACAGGACAGGGAGAAGATCGGGGAGCTGTTTTTT.

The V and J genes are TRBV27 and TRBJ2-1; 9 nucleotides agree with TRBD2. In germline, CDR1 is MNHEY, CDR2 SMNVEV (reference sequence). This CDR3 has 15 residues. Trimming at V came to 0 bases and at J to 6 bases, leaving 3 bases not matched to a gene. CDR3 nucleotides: TGTGCCAGCAGTTTATCTAGCGGGGGTACCAATGAGCAGTTCTTC. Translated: CASSLSSGGTNEQFF.

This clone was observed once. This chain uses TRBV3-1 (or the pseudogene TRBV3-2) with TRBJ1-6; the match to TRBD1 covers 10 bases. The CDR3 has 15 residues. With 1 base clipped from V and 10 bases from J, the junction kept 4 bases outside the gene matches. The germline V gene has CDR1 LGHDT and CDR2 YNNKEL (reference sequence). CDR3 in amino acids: CASSQGGTGASPLHF. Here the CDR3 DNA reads TGTGCCAGCAGCCAAGGTGGGACAGGGGCCTCACCCCTCCACTTT.

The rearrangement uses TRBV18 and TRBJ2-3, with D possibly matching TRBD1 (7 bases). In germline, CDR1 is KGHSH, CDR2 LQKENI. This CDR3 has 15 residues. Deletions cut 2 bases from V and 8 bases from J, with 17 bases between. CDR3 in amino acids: CASSPDITQGGTQYF. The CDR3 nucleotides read TGTGCCAGCTCACCAGATATCACTCAGGGGGGTACGCAGTATTTT.